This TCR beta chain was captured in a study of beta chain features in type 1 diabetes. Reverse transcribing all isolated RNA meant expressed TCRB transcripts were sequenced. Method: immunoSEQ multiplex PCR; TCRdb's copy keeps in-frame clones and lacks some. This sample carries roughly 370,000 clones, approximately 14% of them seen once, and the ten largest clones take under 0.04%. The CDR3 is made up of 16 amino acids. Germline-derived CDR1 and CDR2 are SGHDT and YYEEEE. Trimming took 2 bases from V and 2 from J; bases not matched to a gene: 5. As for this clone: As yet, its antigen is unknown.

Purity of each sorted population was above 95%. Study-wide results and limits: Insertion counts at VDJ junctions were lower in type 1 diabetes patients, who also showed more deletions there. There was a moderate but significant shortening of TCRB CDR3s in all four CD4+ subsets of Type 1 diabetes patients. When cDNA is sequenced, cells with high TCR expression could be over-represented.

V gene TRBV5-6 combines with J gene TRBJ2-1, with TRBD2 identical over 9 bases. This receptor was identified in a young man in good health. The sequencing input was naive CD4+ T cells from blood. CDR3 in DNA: TGTGCCAGCAGCTTTGGGACTAGCCGAACCTACAATGAGCAGTTCTTC. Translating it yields CASSFGTSRTYNEQFF.